The source of this T cell receptor beta chain is a study of liver allograft versus peripheral blood T cells. Study-level information: In transplanted livers, T cell receptor repertoires were compared with those found in the recipients' peripheral blood. Overall study findings and caveats: Reportedly, the T cell receptor repertoires inside liver allografts were not the same as those in peripheral blood.

The CDR3 extends over 15 amino acids. Germline V CDR1 and CDR2: SGHDT, YYEEEE. V dropped 4 bases and J dropped 0; count of bases not matched to a gene: 4. TCRdb reprocessed the reads via MiXCR and lists one record per CDR3 protein. Of about 10,000 distinct CDR3 sequences in the sample, about a fifth are singletons; the top ten hold 5% to 6%. This clonotype is medium-sized (0.01 to 0.1%). Its antigen is undetermined. V gene TRBV5-6 combines with J gene TRBJ2-3; 8 bases agree with TRBD2. This TCR was sampled from a human patient who had a liver transplant. Some T cells may possibly be graft donor cells. CDR3 sequence: CASSSAGGSTDTQYF. In DNA, the CDR3 is TGTGCCAGCAGCAGCGCGGGGGGTAGCACAGATACGCAGTATTTT.